This is a list of T cell receptor beta chains from one sample in a study of T cells in Graves' hyperthyroidism and ophthalmopathy. TCRdb reprocessed the multiplex PCR reads with MiXCR, giving one entry per CDR3 protein. In the table there are 600,000 or so distinct CDR3 sequences, 13% to 15% of which are singletons. Sequenced sample: blood. Receptor source: a woman in her late teens or twenties with Graves' ophthalmopathy. Each CDR3 is given with its conserved first and last residue. D genes are given only for firm matches. Size is stated for part of the rows, as once, few or many counts, or as a class when the clone is expanded.

d_gene | j_gene | abundance | v_gene | len | CDR3nt | CDR3aa
TRBD1 | TRBJ2-2 | few | TRBV9 | 15 | TGTGCCAGCAGTCTTCAGGGGGCGGGCACCGGGGAGCTGTTTTTT | CASSLQGAGTGELFF
TRBD2 | TRBJ2-7 | NA | TRBV6-1 | 15 | TGTGCCAGCAGCCCTAGCGGAGGTGGGTACTACGAGCAGTACTTC | CASSPSGGGYYEQYF
NA | TRBJ1-2 | many | TRBV28 | 15 | TGTGCCAGCAGTTTATTGGCCGCCGAAGTCTATGGCTACACCTTC | CASSLLAAEVYGYTF
NA | TRBJ2-3 | few | TRBV7-2 | 16 | TGTGCCAGCAGCCAAGCACCGGTATCCTTCACAGATACGCAGTATTTT | CASSQAPVSFTDTQYF
TRBD2 | TRBJ2-2 | NA | TRBV10-3 | 16 | TGTGCCATCAGTGAGTACGGCGGGAGTCCCACCGGGGAGCTGTTTTTT | CAISEYGGSPTGELFF
NA | TRBJ1-1 | many | TRBV14 | 19 | TGTGCCAGCAGCATCATCGACAAGGTCAGCCACTCCATGAACACTGAAGCTTTCTTT | CASSIIDKVSHSMNTEAFF
NA | TRBJ2-3 | NA | TRBV25-1 | 14 | TGTGCCAGCAGTGACAAGAACAGGGAAGATACGCAGTATTTT | CASSDKNREDTQYF
TRBD1 | TRBJ2-2 | few | TRBV6-1 | 15 | TGTGCCAGCACAAAGGGGGCTGGGAACACCGGGGAGCTGTTTTTT | CASTKGAGNTGELFF
NA | TRBJ2-7 | many | TRBV6-2/TRBV6-3 | 13 | TGTGCCAGCAGATCAGGACGCTACGACGAGCAGTACTTC | CASRSGRYDEQYF
NA | TRBJ1-1 | many | TRBV6-1 | 15 | TGTGCCAGCACCCCCCAGGCGGCAGGCGGAACTGAAGCTTTCTTT | CASTPQAAGGTEAFF
NA | TRBJ2-7 | NA | TRBV20-1 | 11 | TGCAGTGCTTCCGACACATACGAGCAGTACTTC | CSASDTYEQYF
NA | TRBJ1-2 | many | TRBV7-2 | 13 | TGTGCCAGCAGCTCACTTCAGGGGTTTGGCTACACCTTC | CASSSLQGFGYTF
NA | TRBJ1-1 | NA | TRBV19 | 14 | TGTGCCAGTAGTACAGACCAGGGGAGCACTGAAGCTTTCTTT | CASSTDQGSTEAFF
NA | TRBJ1-4 | few | TRBV9 | 16 | TGTGCCAGCAGCGTATCCTCGGGGCAGGATAGTGAAAAACTGTTTTTT | CASSVSSGQDSEKLFF
NA | TRBJ2-1 | many | TRBV2 | 16 | TGTGCCAGCAGTCAATTGGGGAGGATCCCCGCCAATGAGCAGTTCTTC | CASSQLGRIPANEQFF
NA | TRBJ2-5 | few | TRBV4-3 | 14 | TGCGCCAGCAGCCAACTGGAGGGACCCCGGGCCCAGTACTTC | CASSQLEGPRAQYF
NA | TRBJ2-7 | many | TRBV2 | 15 | TGTGCCACCCGCCTGTTCCGGGACGGTTCCTACGAGCAGTACTTC | CATRLFRDGSYEQYF
TRBD1 | TRBJ1-2 | few | TRBV19 | 16 | TGTGCCAGTAGTGCCCTCCGCGGACAGGTTAACTATGGCTACACCTTC | CASSALRGQVNYGYTF
NA | TRBJ2-5 | few | TRBV4-1 | 15 | TGCGCCAGCAGCCAAGTCGGGAGCCCCCAAGAGACCCAGTACTTC | CASSQVGSPQETQYF
NA | TRBJ2-7 | NA | TRBV19 | 15 | TGTGCCAGTAGTATTGGGGGACCTACACTTTACGAGCAGTACTTC | CASSIGGPTLYEQYF
NA | TRBJ2-7 | many | TRBV12-5 | 12 | TGTGCTAGTGGTTTGGGTGCGTACGAGCAGTACTTC | CASGLGAYEQYF
NA | TRBJ1-2 | many | TRBV10-3 | 15 | TGTGCCATCAGTGAGATGGGGGCGACGGGCTATGGCTACACCTTC | CAISEMGATGYGYTF
TRBD1 | TRBJ1-4 | NA | TRBV27 | 14 | TGTGCCAGCAGTTTATCGGGCAGGGGGGAAAAACTGTTTTTT | CASSLSGRGEKLFF
TRBD1 | TRBJ1-1 | many | TRBV2 | 15 | TGTGCCAGCAGTGCGCGACAGGGGGAATACACTGAAGCTTTCTTT | CASSARQGEYTEAFF
NA | TRBJ2-1 | NA | TRBV10-3 | 14 | TGTGCCATCAGTGCATGGGCTGGCAGCAATGAGCAGTTCTTC | CAISAWAGSNEQFF
TRBD1 | TRBJ1-6 | many | TRBV27 | 13 | TGTGCCAGCAGTTACGACAGGGGAAAACCCCTCCACTTT | CASSYDRGKPLHF
NA | TRBJ1-3 | NA | TRBV3-1 | 15 | TGTGCCAGCAGCCAACCGAGGGTGTCTGGAAACACCATATATTTT | CASSQPRVSGNTIYF
TRBD1 | TRBJ1-2 | NA | TRBV2 | 17 | TGTGCCAGCAGAGACCAGGGACAGGGGGCGCGGATCTATGGCTACACCTTC | CASRDQGQGARIYGYTF
TRBD2 | TRBJ2-5 | many | TRBV28 | 13 | TGTGCCAGCAACGCGGGAGCCCAAGAGACCCAGTACTTC | CASNAGAQETQYF
TRBD2 | TRBJ2-7 | NA | TRBV20-1 | 15 | TGCAGTGCTAGAGACCCACTAGCGGGAGGTCAGGAGCAGTACTTC | CSARDPLAGGQEQYF
NA | TRBJ1-1 | many | TRBV28 | 14 | TGTGCCAGCAGTTTATCCTCGGACGGGAGAGGAGCTTTCTTT | CASSLSSDGRGAFF
TRBD2 | TRBJ2-3 | many | TRBV14 | 15 | TGTGCCAGCAGCCCACGGGGACTAGCGGCAGATACGCAGTATTTT | CASSPRGLAADTQYF
NA | TRBJ2-1 | many | TRBV30 | 10 | TGTGCCTGGAGAGACTATGAGCAGTTCTTC | CAWRDYEQFF
NA | TRBJ2-7 | many | TRBV28 | 15 | TGTGCCAGCAGTTTTCGTCGAGTCAGGGTCTACGAGCAGTACTTC | CASSFRRVRVYEQYF
NA | TRBJ2-7 | NA | TRBV25-1 | 15 | TGTGCCAGCAGTGAATATGACAGTTCCCACTACGAGCAGTACTTC | CASSEYDSSHYEQYF
NA | TRBJ2-5 | many | TRBV6-1 | 17 | TGTGCCAGCAGTGAAGGGGTCAGTCTCTGGGGTGCCGAGACCCAGTACTTC | CASSEGVSLWGAETQYF
TRBD1 | TRBJ1-1 | many | TRBV2 | 15 | TGTGCCAGCAAGGGACAGACTACAGGGTCCACTGAAGCTTTCTTT | CASKGQTTGSTEAFF
TRBD2 | TRBJ2-5 | NA | TRBV7-9 | 15 | TGTGCCAGCAGCTTAGCGACGGGAGGGCCAGAGACCCAGTACTTC | CASSLATGGPETQYF
NA | TRBJ2-1 | many | TRBV12-5 | 16 | TGTGCTAGTGGCACCCCAGTCCGGGACCCGAACAATGAGCAGTTCTTC | CASGTPVRDPNNEQFF
TRBD1 | TRBJ2-7 | NA | TRBV28 | 17 | TGTGCCAGCAGTCCGCGGACAGGGGGCGATTTCTCCTACGAGCAGTACTTC | CASSPRTGGDFSYEQYF
NA | TRBJ1-1 | many | TRBV6-1 | 12 | TGTGCCAGCAACGTCCCGGAGACTGAAGCTTTCTTT | CASNVPETEAFF